A selection of T cell receptor beta chains follows, all from one sample in a study of cytotoxic CD8 clonotypes in ibrutinib-treated CLL. The data were produced by immunoSEQ multiplex PCR, yet TCRdb's version contains in-frame clones alone and is incomplete. Counted here are around 76,000 clones, roughly 85% occurring once; the ten biggest clones make up less than 40%. Material: PBMCs, obtained after 24 months of ibrutinib treatment. These receptors all come from a human donor with chronic lymphocytic leukemia. The CDR3 runs from the conserved cysteine through the conserved F or W. The order of the fields is J gene, D gene, CDR3 length, clone size, V gene, CDR3 DNA, CDR3 protein. The D gene is left open where the match is weak. A row's size may be missing; if present it is once, few, many or a size class.

j_gene: TRBJ2-7; d_gene: NA; len: 14; abundance: NA; v_gene: TRBV7-2; CDR3nt: TGTGCCAGCAGCTTAGCTTTGACAGCACACGAGCAGTACTTC; CDR3aa: CASSLALTAHEQYF
j_gene: TRBJ2-1; d_gene: TRBD2; len: 19; abundance: NA; v_gene: TRBV7-9; CDR3nt: TGTGCCAGCAGCTCGACTCTCCTTCAGACTAGCGAGACACTTGATGAGCAGTTCTTC; CDR3aa: CASSSTLLQTSETLDEQFF
j_gene: TRBJ2-7; d_gene: NA; len: 15; abundance: NA; v_gene: TRBV6-5; CDR3nt: TGTGCCAGCAGTTCTCAAGCGGTTCAGAACTACGAGCAGTACTTC; CDR3aa: CASSSQAVQNYEQYF
j_gene: TRBJ2-3; d_gene: TRBD1; len: 14; abundance: NA; v_gene: TRBV28; CDR3nt: TGTGCCAGTCGACAGGGCCTTAGCACAGATACGCAGTATTTT; CDR3aa: CASRQGLSTDTQYF
j_gene: TRBJ2-2; d_gene: TRBD2; len: 17; abundance: NA; v_gene: TRBV4-1; CDR3nt: TGCGCCAGCAGCCACCTCATAGCGGGAGTGGGTGCCGGGGAGCTGTTTTTT; CDR3aa: CASSHLIAGVGAGELFF
j_gene: TRBJ1-1; d_gene: NA; len: 14; abundance: NA; v_gene: TRBV6-5; CDR3nt: TGTGCCAGCAGTTACTCAAGGGGCCACACTGAAGCTTTCTTT; CDR3aa: CASSYSRGHTEAFF
j_gene: TRBJ2-4; d_gene: NA; len: 13; abundance: NA; v_gene: TRBV11-3; CDR3nt: TGTGCCAGCAGCCCAGGGGTCGGAGGGATTCAGTACTTC; CDR3aa: CASSPGVGGIQYF
j_gene: TRBJ1-2; d_gene: NA; len: 12; abundance: NA; v_gene: TRBV30; CDR3nt: TGTGCCTGGAGCCCTGGTGGCTATGGCTACACCTTC; CDR3aa: CAWSPGGYGYTF
j_gene: TRBJ2-5; d_gene: NA; len: 12; abundance: NA; v_gene: TRBV5-1; CDR3nt: TGCGCCAGCAGCTTGGGGCAAGAGACCCAGTACTTC; CDR3aa: CASSLGQETQYF
j_gene: TRBJ1-4; d_gene: NA; len: 15; abundance: NA; v_gene: TRBV19; CDR3nt: TGTGCCAGTAGTATATTAAGTGGCAGTTCGAGAAAACTGTTTTTT; CDR3aa: CASSILSGSSRKLFF
j_gene: TRBJ1-1; d_gene: NA; len: 14; abundance: NA; v_gene: TRBV27; CDR3nt: TGTGCCAGCAGTTCTAATTGGGGTGCCACTGAAGCTTTCTTT; CDR3aa: CASSSNWGATEAFF
j_gene: TRBJ2-7; d_gene: TRBD1; len: 15; abundance: NA; v_gene: TRBV6-5; CDR3nt: TGTGCCAGCAGAGGGTACAGGGGAAGAGGTTACGAGCAGTACTTC; CDR3aa: CASRGYRGRGYEQYF
j_gene: TRBJ1-3; d_gene: NA; len: 13; abundance: NA; v_gene: TRBV7-9; CDR3nt: TGTGCCAGCCGTGCCGACTCTGGAAACACCATATATTTT; CDR3aa: CASRADSGNTIYF
j_gene: TRBJ2-1; d_gene: NA; len: 11; abundance: few; v_gene: TRBV19; CDR3nt: TGTGCCAGTAGTATTTCTCGGGAGCAGTTCTTC; CDR3aa: CASSISREQFF
j_gene: TRBJ1-5; d_gene: NA; len: 15; abundance: NA; v_gene: TRBV7-6; CDR3nt: TGTGCCAGCAGTCAAACCGCACAGATCTATCAGCCCCAGCATTTT; CDR3aa: CASSQTAQIYQPQHF
j_gene: TRBJ2-7; d_gene: NA; len: 15; abundance: NA; v_gene: TRBV7-2; CDR3nt: TGTGCCAGCAGCCTTACTATACGGGAGTGGTACGAGCAGTACTTC; CDR3aa: CASSLTIREWYEQYF
j_gene: TRBJ2-7; d_gene: NA; len: 13; abundance: NA; v_gene: TRBV4-2; CDR3nt: TGTGCCAGCAGCTTGCCCGGGATATACGAGCAGTACTTC; CDR3aa: CASSLPGIYEQYF
j_gene: TRBJ1-1; d_gene: TRBD1; len: 12; abundance: NA; v_gene: TRBV6-5; CDR3nt: TGTGCCAGCAGGGGGACAGCCACTGAAGCTTTCTTT; CDR3aa: CASRGTATEAFF
j_gene: TRBJ2-1; d_gene: NA; len: 15; abundance: NA; v_gene: TRBV4-3; CDR3nt: TGCGCCAGCAGCCAAGAGACCGGCTTTTACAATGAGCAGTTCTTC; CDR3aa: CASSQETGFYNEQFF
j_gene: TRBJ2-7; d_gene: TRBD2; len: 13; abundance: NA; v_gene: TRBV27; CDR3nt: TGTGCCAGCAGGGGACTAGCGGGAATAGTGCAGTACTTC; CDR3aa: CASRGLAGIVQYF
j_gene: TRBJ1-1; d_gene: NA; len: 15; abundance: NA; v_gene: TRBV9; CDR3nt: TGTGCCAGCAGCGTAGCAGAGGGCAGGGCGGCCGAAGCTTTCTTT; CDR3aa: CASSVAEGRAAEAFF
j_gene: TRBJ1-4; d_gene: NA; len: 16; abundance: NA; v_gene: TRBV7-6; CDR3nt: TGTGCCAGCAGCTATAACATCGGACAGCTTAATGAAAAACTGTTTTTT; CDR3aa: CASSYNIGQLNEKLFF
j_gene: TRBJ2-7; d_gene: NA; len: 13; abundance: NA; v_gene: TRBV28; CDR3nt: TGTGCCAGCGGCGGCAGGGTGAAAGGCGAGCAGTACTTC; CDR3aa: CASGGRVKGEQYF
j_gene: TRBJ2-7; d_gene: TRBD2; len: 17; abundance: few; v_gene: TRBV2; CDR3nt: TGTGCCAGCACCTCTGATCCGGGACTACACTGGGTCTACGAGCAGTACTTC; CDR3aa: CASTSDPGLHWVYEQYF
j_gene: TRBJ2-3; d_gene: NA; len: 14; abundance: NA; v_gene: TRBV28; CDR3nt: TGTGCCAGCAGCCCCCCGACGGGCACAGATACGCAGTATTTT; CDR3aa: CASSPPTGTDTQYF
j_gene: TRBJ2-5; d_gene: TRBD1; len: 15; abundance: NA; v_gene: TRBV28; CDR3nt: TGTGCCAGCAGCCATACAGGGGAACTACAAGAGACCCAGTACTTC; CDR3aa: CASSHTGELQETQYF
j_gene: TRBJ2-5; d_gene: NA; len: 14; abundance: NA; v_gene: TRBV2; CDR3nt: TGTGCCAGCAGTAAGGACGGGAACCAAGAGACCCAGTACTTC; CDR3aa: CASSKDGNQETQYF
j_gene: TRBJ2-3; d_gene: NA; len: 14; abundance: NA; v_gene: TRBV5-1; CDR3nt: TGCGCCAGCAGCCCTAGTTCCCCCACAGATACGCAGTATTTT; CDR3aa: CASSPSSPTDTQYF
j_gene: TRBJ2-1; d_gene: NA; len: 18; abundance: NA; v_gene: TRBV12-1; CDR3nt: TGTGCCAGCAGCTTAACTAGCGGGATCTTAGCCCACAATAATGAGCAGTTCTTC; CDR3aa: CASSLTSGILAHNNEQFF
j_gene: TRBJ2-4; d_gene: NA; len: 14; abundance: NA; v_gene: TRBV18; CDR3nt: TGTGCCAGCTCACCAGGGGTGGACGTGGGCATTCAGTACTTC; CDR3aa: CASSPGVDVGIQYF
j_gene: TRBJ2-5; d_gene: NA; len: 12; abundance: NA; v_gene: TRBV5-6; CDR3nt: TGTGCCAGCAGCTTGGGCCCGGGGTCCCAGTACTTC; CDR3aa: CASSLGPGSQYF
j_gene: TRBJ2-6; d_gene: NA; len: 14; abundance: NA; v_gene: TRBV7-6; CDR3nt: TGTGCCAGCAGCCGAGTGGCTGGGGCCAACGTCCTGACTTTC; CDR3aa: CASSRVAGANVLTF
j_gene: TRBJ1-2; d_gene: TRBD1; len: 13; abundance: NA; v_gene: TRBV7-3; CDR3nt: TGTGCCAGCAGCTTGGAGACAGGGGGTGGCTACACCTTC; CDR3aa: CASSLETGGGYTF
j_gene: TRBJ2-2; d_gene: NA; len: 16; abundance: once; v_gene: TRBV18; CDR3nt: TGTGCCAGCTCACGTGAAGGACTTTGGAACACCGGGGAGCTGTTTTTT; CDR3aa: CASSREGLWNTGELFF
j_gene: TRBJ2-3; d_gene: NA; len: 14; abundance: NA; v_gene: TRBV4-1; CDR3nt: TGCGCCAGCAGCCAAGATAGCCGGCCAGATACGCAGTATTTT; CDR3aa: CASSQDSRPDTQYF
j_gene: TRBJ1-5; d_gene: NA; len: 18; abundance: NA; v_gene: TRBV28; CDR3nt: TGTGCCAGCAGTCAAATAGCTAGGGGGTTCGATTTAAATCAGCCCCAGCATTTT; CDR3aa: CASSQIARGFDLNQPQHF
j_gene: TRBJ2-1; d_gene: NA; len: 14; abundance: NA; v_gene: TRBV5-5; CDR3nt: TGTGCCAGCAGTTTAGATATATCGATTAATGAGCAGTTCTTC; CDR3aa: CASSLDISINEQFF
j_gene: TRBJ2-2; d_gene: TRBD1; len: 15; abundance: NA; v_gene: TRBV10-3; CDR3nt: TGTGCCATCAGTGGGGGACAGGTAAACACCGGGGAGCTGTTTTTT; CDR3aa: CAISGGQVNTGELFF